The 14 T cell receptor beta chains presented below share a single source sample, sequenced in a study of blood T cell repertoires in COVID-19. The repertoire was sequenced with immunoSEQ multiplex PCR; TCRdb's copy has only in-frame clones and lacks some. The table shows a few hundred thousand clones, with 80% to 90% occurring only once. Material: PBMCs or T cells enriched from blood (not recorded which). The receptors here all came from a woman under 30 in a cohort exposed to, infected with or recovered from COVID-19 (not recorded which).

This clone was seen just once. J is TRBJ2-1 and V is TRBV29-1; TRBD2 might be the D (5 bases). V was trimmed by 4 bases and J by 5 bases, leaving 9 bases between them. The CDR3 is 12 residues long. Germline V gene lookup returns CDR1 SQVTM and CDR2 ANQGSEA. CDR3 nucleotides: TGCAGCGTTGTGACTATCGACAATGAGCAGTTCTTC. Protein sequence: CSVVTIDNEQFF.

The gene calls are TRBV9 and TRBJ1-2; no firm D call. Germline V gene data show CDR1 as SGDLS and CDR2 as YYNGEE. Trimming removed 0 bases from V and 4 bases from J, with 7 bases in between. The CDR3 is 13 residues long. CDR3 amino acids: CASSVVTGYGYTF. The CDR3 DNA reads TGTGCCAGCAGCGTAGTGACGGGCTATGGCTACACCTTC.

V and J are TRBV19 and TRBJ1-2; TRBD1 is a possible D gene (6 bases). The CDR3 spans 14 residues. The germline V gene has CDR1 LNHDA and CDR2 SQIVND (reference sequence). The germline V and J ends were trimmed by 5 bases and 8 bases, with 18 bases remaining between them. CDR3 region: CASSGRQEVGGYTF. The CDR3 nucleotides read TGTGCCAGTAGTGGGCGACAGGAGGTTGGCGGCTACACCTTC. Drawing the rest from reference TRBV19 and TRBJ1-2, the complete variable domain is DGGITQSPKYLFRKEGQNVTLSCEQNLNHDAMYWYRQDPGQGLRLIYYSQIVNDFQKGDIAEGYSVSREKKESFPLTVTSAQKNPTAFYLCASSGRQEVGGYTFGSGTRLTVV.

The CDR3 DNA reads TGTGCCAGTAGGCGAGCCTTGGGAGGGAAAACTGAAGCTTTCTTT. Amino acids: CASRRALGGKTEAFF. The chain joins TRBV19 to TRBJ1-1; D uncertain. The CDR3 totals 15 residues. Germline V gene data show CDR1 as LNHDA and CDR2 as SQIVND (reference sequence). The V gene lost 6 bases and the J gene lost 5 bases, with 19 bases spanning the gap. The full variable domain, completed using reference TRBV19 and TRBJ1-1, is DGGITQSPKYLFRKEGQNVTLSCEQNLNHDAMYWYRQDPGQGLRLIYYSQIVNDFQKGDIAEGYSVSREKKESFPLTVTSAQKNPTAFYLCASRRALGGKTEAFFGQGTRLTVV.

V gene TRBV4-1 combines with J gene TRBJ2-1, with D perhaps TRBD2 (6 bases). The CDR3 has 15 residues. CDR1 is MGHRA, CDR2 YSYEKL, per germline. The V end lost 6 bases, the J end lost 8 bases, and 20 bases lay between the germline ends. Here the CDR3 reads CASRPTSWGGDEQFF. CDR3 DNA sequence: TGCGCCAGCAGACCAACTAGCTGGGGTGGGGATGAGCAGTTCTTC.

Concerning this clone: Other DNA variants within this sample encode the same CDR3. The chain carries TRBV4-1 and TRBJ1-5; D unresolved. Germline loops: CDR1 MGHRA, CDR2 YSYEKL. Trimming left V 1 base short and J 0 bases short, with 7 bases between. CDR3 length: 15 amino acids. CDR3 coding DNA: TGCGCCAGCAGCCAAGTTGGCGGTAGCAATCAGCCCCAGCATTTT. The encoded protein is CASSQVGGSNQPQHF.

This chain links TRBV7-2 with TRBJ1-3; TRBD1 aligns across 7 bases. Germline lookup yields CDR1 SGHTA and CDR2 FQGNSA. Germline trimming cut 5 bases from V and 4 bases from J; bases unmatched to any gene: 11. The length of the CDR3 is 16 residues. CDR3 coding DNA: TGTGCCAGCAGCCTCACCTCCCCGGGACAGGGAAACACCATATATTTT. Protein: CASSLTSPGQGNTIYF.

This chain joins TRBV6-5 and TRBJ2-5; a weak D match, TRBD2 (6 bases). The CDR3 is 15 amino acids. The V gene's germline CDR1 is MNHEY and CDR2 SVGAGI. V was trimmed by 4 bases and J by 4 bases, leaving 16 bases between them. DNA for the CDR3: TGTGCCAGCAGTTTAGGCGGGGCCGGGGTAGAGACCCAGTACTTC. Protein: CASSLGGAGVETQYF.

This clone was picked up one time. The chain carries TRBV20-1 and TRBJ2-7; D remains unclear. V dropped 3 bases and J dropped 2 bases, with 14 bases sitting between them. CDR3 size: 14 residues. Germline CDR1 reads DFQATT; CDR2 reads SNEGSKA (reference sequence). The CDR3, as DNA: TGCAGTGCTAGTTCGGCGGCGGCGACCTACGAGCAGTACTTC. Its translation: CSASSAAATYEQYF.

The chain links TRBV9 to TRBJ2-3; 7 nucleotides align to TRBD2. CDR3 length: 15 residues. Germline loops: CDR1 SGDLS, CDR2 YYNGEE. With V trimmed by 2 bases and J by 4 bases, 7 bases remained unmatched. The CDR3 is CASSVLAVPPDTQYF. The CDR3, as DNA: TGTGCCAGCAGCGTCCTAGCGGTACCCCCAGATACGCAGTATTTT.

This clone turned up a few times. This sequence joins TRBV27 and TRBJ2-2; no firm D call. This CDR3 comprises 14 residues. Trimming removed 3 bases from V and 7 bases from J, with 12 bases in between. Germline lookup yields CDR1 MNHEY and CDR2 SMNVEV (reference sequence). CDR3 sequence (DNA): TGTGCCAGCAGTTTGCTACTTGCTCACGGGGAGCTGTTTTTT. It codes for CASSLLLAHGELFF.

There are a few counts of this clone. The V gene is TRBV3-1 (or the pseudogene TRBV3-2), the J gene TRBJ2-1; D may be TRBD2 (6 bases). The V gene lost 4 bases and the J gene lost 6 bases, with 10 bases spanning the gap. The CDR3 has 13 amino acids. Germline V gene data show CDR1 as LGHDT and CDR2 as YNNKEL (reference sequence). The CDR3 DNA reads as TGTGCCAGCAGCCTAAGGGGAGGCAATGAGCAGTTCTTC. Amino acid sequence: CASSLRGGNEQFF.

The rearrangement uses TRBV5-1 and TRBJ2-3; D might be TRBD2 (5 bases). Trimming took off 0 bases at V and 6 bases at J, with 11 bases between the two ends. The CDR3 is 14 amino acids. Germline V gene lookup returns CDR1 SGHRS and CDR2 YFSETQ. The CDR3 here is CASSLGGAGDTQYF. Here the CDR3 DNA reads TGCGCCAGCAGCTTGGGGGGAGCTGGGGATACGCAGTATTTT.

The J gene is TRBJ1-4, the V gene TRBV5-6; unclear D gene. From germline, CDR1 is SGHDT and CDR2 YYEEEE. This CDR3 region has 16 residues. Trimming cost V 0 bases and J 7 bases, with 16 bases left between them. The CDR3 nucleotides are TGTGCCAGCAGCTTGGCCGGAGGGTTCTGGGCTGAAAAACTGTTTTTT. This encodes CASSLAGGFWAEKLFF.